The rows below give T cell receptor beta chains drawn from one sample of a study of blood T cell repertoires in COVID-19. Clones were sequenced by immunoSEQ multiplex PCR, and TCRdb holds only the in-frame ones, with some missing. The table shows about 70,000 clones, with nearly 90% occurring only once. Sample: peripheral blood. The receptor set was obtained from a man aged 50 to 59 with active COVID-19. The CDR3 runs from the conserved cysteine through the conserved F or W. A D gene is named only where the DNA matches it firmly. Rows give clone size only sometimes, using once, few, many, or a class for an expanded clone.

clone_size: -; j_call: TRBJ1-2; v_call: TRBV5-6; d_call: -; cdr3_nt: TGTGCCAGCAGCTTGGGGGCGGGAGGCTACACCTTC; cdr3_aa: CASSLGAGGYTF
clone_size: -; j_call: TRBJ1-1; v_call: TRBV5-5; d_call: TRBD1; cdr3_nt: TGTGCCAGCAGCTTGGGGGCAGGACAGGGGGCCTCTGAAGCTTTCTTT; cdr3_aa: CASSLGAGQGASEAFF
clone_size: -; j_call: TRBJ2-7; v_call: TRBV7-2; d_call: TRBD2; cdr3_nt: TGTGCCAGCAGCTTAGTGGTCGGCGGGGGGCAGTACTTC; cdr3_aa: CASSLVVGGGQYF
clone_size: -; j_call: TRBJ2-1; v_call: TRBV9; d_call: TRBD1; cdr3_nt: TGTGCCAGCAGCGTCGACAGGGCCTCCTACAATGAGCAGTTCTTC; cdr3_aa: CASSVDRASYNEQFF
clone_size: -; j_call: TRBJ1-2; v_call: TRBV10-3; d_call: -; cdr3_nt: TGTGCCATCAGTGATGAACAGGGACCCTATGGCTACACCTTC; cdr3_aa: CAISDEQGPYGYTF
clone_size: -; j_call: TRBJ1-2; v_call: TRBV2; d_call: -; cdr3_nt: TGTGCCAGCAGTGAAAGGGGGATTAACTATGGCTACACCTTC; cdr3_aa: CASSERGINYGYTF
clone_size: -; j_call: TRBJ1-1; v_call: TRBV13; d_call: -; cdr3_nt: TGTGCCAGCAGCTTAGCAGGGAGGGGGGGAAACACTGAAGCTTTCTTT; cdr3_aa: CASSLAGRGGNTEAFF
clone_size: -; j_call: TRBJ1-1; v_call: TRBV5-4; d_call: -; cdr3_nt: TGTGCCAGCAGCTCCAGTAACACTGAAGCTTTCTTT; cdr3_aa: CASSSSNTEAFF
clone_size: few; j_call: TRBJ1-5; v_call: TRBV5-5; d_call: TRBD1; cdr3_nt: TGTGCCAGCAGCCGGACAGGGATGAATCAGCCCCAGCATTTT; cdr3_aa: CASSRTGMNQPQHF
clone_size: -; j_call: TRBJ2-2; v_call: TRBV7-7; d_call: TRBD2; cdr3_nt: TGTGCCAGCAGAAGGGGCAGCGGGGGGCCGCTGAAGGCGAACACCGGGGAGCTGTTTTTT; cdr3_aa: CASRRGSGGPLKANTGELFF
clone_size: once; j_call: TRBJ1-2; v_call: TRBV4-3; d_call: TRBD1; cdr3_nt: TGCGCCAGCAGCCAAGATACAGGGGGTAGAAATGGCTACACCTTC; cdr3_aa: CASSQDTGGRNGYTF
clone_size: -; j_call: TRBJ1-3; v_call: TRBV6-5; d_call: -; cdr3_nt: TGTGCCAGCAGCCCCGGGACACTCGGAAACACCATATATTTT; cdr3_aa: CASSPGTLGNTIYF
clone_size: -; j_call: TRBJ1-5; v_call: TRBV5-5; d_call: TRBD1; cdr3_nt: TGTGCCAGCAGCCTAATCGCAGGGGGCGGAGGTCAGCCCCAGCATTTT; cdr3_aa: CASSLIAGGGGQPQHF
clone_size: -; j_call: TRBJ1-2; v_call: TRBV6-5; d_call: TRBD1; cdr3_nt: TGTTCACCACAGACAGGGCGCAAGAGGGGCTACACCTTC; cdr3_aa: CSPQTGRKRGYTF
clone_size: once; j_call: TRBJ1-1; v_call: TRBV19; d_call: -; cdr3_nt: TGTGCCAGTAGTATGTACGGTAACACTGAAGCTTTCTTT; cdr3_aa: CASSMYGNTEAFF
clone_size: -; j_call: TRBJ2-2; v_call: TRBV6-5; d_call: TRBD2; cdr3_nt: TGTGCCAGCACGGGGGGGGGCGCGAACACCGGGGAGCTGTTTTTT; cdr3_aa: CASTGGGANTGELFF
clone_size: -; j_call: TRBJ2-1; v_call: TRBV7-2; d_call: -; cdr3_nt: TGTGCCAGCAGCCCTAGTAGCGGAACGTACGGTGAGCAGTTCTTC; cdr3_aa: CASSPSSGTYGEQFF
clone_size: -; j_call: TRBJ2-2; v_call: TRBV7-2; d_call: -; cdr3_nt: TGTGCCAGCAGCCGGGGACAATCCACCGGGGAGCTGTTTTTT; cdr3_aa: CASSRGQSTGELFF
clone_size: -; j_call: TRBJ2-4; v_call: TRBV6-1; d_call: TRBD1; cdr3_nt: TGTGCCAGCAGTGACCGGGACAGGGGGCGGCCCAAAAACATTCAGTACTTC; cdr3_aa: CASSDRDRGRPKNIQYF
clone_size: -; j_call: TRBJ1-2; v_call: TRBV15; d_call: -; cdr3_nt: TGTGCCACCAGCAGAGATATCGATGGCTACACCTTC; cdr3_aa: CATSRDIDGYTF
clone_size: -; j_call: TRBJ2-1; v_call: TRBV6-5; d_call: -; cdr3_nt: TGTGCCAGCAGTTACTCTAGAGGAAATGAGCAGTTCTTC; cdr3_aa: CASSYSRGNEQFF
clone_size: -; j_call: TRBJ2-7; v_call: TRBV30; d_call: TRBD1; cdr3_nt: TGTGCCTGGAGGCGACGTCGACAGGGGGCAATCTCTACTTACTACGAGCAGTACTTC; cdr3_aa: CAWRRRRQGAISTYYEQYF
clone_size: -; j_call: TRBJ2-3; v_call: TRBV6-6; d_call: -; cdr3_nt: TGTGCCAGCAGTTACCGCTCAGGGGACGCAGATACGCAGTATTTT; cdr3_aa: CASSYRSGDADTQYF
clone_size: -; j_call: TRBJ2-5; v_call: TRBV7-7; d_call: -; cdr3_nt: TGTGCCAGCAGCCCGACACTAGCTGGGTACCAAGAGACCCAGTACTTC; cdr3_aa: CASSPTLAGYQETQYF
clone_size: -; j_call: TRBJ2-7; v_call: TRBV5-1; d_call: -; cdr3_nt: TGCGCCACCCGGGCCGGGACATACTCCTACGAGCAGTACTTC; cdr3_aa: CATRAGTYSYEQYF
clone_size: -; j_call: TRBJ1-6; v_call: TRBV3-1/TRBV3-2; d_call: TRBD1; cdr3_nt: TGTGCCAGCAGCCCCCGGGGACAGGGGGTCTCCTATAATTCACCCCTCCACTTT; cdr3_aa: CASSPRGQGVSYNSPLHF
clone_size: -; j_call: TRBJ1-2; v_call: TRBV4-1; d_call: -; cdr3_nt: TGCGCCAGCAGCCAAGTTTCGTTTTCCGGCTACACCTTC; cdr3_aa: CASSQVSFSGYTF